These 8 T cell receptor beta chains came from one sample sequenced in a study of cytomegalovirus exposure and HLA in healthy donors. The study ran its PCR with 60 Vbeta and 13 Jbeta primers. Clones were sequenced by immunoSEQ multiplex PCR, and TCRdb holds only the in-frame ones, with some missing. The sample includes about 160,000 clones, roughly 80% seen only once; the top ten take about 9.6%. Sequencing was performed on PBMCs. These receptors were obtained from a young man in good health and CMV-seropositive.

The DNA of the CDR3 is TGCGCCAGCAGCCAAGGCGAATTCTACGAGCAGTACTTC. This codes for CASSQGEFYEQYF. V is TRBV4-1 and J is TRBJ2-7; D not certain. With 1 base removed from V and 3 bases from J, the gap between germline ends came to 7 bases. The CDR3 contains 13 residues. CDR1 and CDR2 (germline): MGHRA, YSYEKL.

The J gene is TRBJ2-6, the V gene TRBV6-5; TRBD2 might be the D (5 bases). With 7 bases removed from V and 0 bases from J, the gap between germline ends came to 10 bases. This CDR3 contains 15 residues. Germline assignment: CDR1 MNHEY and CDR2 SVGAGI. CDR3 sequence reads: CASTEEDSGANVLTF. The DNA for the CDR3 is TGTGCCAGCACCGAGGAGGACTCTGGGGCCAACGTCCTGACTTTC.

Turning to this clone: Other DNA variants within this sample encode the same CDR3. V usage is TRBV5-1 and J usage is TRBJ2-1, with 7 bases lining up with TRBD2. CDR1 is SGHRS and CDR2 is YFSETQ in the germline V gene. The ends lost 4 bases at V and 0 bases at J; junction bases unmatched: 7. The CDR3 has 16 residues. The CDR3 DNA follows: TGCGCCAGCAGCCTTCAAGCGGGAAGCTCCTACAATGAGCAGTTCTTC. Amino acids: CASSLQAGSSYNEQFF.

This clone was recorded only once. V and J are TRBV2 and TRBJ1-5, with D perhaps matching TRBD1 (5 bases). The V end was cut by 8 bases, the J end by 0 bases, with 14 bases between. CDR3 length: 15 amino acids. Germline lookup yields CDR1 SNHLY and CDR2 FYNNEI. The CDR3: CASELQANSNQPQHF. Written as DNA, the CDR3 is TGTGCCAGCGAGTTACAGGCGAATAGCAATCAGCCCCAGCATTTT.

This chain joins TRBV27 and TRBJ2-1; D possibly corresponds to TRBD1 (6 bases). Trimming took 0 bases from V and 0 from J, leaving 9 bases between them. CDR1 and CDR2 from the germline V gene are MNHEY and SMNVEV (reference sequence). There are 16 residues in the CDR3. Here the CDR3 reads CASSLSTGASYNEQFF. CDR3 nucleotide sequence: TGTGCCAGCAGTTTATCGACAGGAGCCTCCTACAATGAGCAGTTCTTC.

J is TRBJ1-1 and V is TRBV7-9; D remains unclear. The CDR3 is 17 amino acids. Germline assignment: CDR1 SEHNR and CDR2 FQNEAQ (reference sequence). Trimming left V 4 bases short and J 4 bases short, with 22 bases between. The CDR3 DNA sequence: TGTGCCAGCAGCTCCCTGGTTGCGGGGTCGGGAGCCACTGAAGCTTTCTTT. This encodes CASSSLVAGSGATEAFF.

V usage is TRBV7-3 and J usage is TRBJ2-2; the D gene is possibly TRBD1 (5 bases). V was clipped by 2 bases and J by 2 bases, with 6 bases between them. This CDR3 has 14 amino acids. Germline V gene lookup returns CDR1 SGHTA and CDR2 FQGTGA. CDR3 bases: TGTGCCAGCAGCTTACAGGGTAACACCGGGGAGCTGTTTTTT. It translates to CASSLQGNTGELFF.

This clone was recorded a few times. The rearrangement joins TRBV19 to TRBJ1-5; 10 nucleotides line up with TRBD1. This CDR3 region has 14 residues. With V trimmed by 3 bases and J by 5 bases, 1 base remained unmatched. Germline loops: CDR1 LNHDA, CDR2 SQIVND (reference sequence). The CDR3 reads CASSMGQGYQPQHF. CDR3 sequence (DNA): TGTGCCAGTAGTATGGGACAGGGGTATCAGCCCCAGCATTTT. The complete variable domain, with remaining parts taken from reference TRBV19 and TRBJ1-5, reads DGGITQSPKYLFRKEGQNVTLSCEQNLNHDAMYWYRQDPGQGLRLIYYSQIVNDFQKGDIAEGYSVSREKKESFPLTVTSAQKNPTAFYLCASSMGQGYQPQHFGDGTRLSIL.